These 8 T cell receptor beta chains share one sample of origin, sequenced in a study of cytomegalovirus exposure and HLA in healthy donors. PCR was performed using 60 Vbeta and 13 Jbeta primers. Sequenced by immunoSEQ multiplex PCR; TCRdb stores in-frame clones only, minus some. The sample comprises around 150,000 clones, around three fifths of which are singletons, and less than 3.5% rests with the top ten. The specimen sequenced was PBMCs. Receptors were obtained from a woman aged 25 to 45 in good health and CMV-seropositive.

With regard to this clone: Other nucleotide sequences from this sample produce the same CDR3. The chain carries TRBV5-1 and TRBJ1-4; 9 nucleotides line up with TRBD1. V shed 0 bases and J 0 bases; nucleotides not matched to a gene: 0. The CDR3 loop spans 16 amino acids. CDR1 and CDR2 (germline): SGHRS, YFSETQ. The CDR3 sequence is CASSLGQGATNEKLFF. Written as DNA, the CDR3 is TGCGCCAGCAGCTTGGGACAGGGGGCAACTAATGAAAAACTGTTTTTT.

This chain joins TRBV29-1 and TRBJ1-2, with D perhaps TRBD1 (5 bases). The CDR3 has 9 amino acids. The V end was cut by 8 bases, the J end by 6 bases, with 7 bases between. Germline assignment: CDR1 SQVTM and CDR2 ANQGSEA. This CDR3 reads CSPRDGYTF. CDR3 coding DNA: TGCAGCCCCAGGGATGGCTACACCTTC.

The chain employs TRBV10-2 and TRBJ1-1; no clear D gene. CDR1 is WSHSY and CDR2 is SAAADI in the germline V gene. V was cut by 8 bases and J by 4 bases, with 11 bases left in between. This CDR3 comprises 12 residues. CDR3 amino acids: CASSMGSTEAFF. The CDR3 nucleotides read TGCGCCAGCTCAATGGGGAGCACTGAAGCTTTCTTT.

A few counts support this clone. The J gene is TRBJ2-1, the V gene TRBV5-5; 9 bases are shared with TRBD2. There are 14 residues in the CDR3. Germline CDR1 is SGHKS and CDR2 is YYEKEE (reference sequence). V shed 2 bases, J shed 6 bases, and the junction held 3 bases outside the gene matches. The CDR3 here is CASSFQTSGNEQFF. The CDR3 nucleotides read TGTGCCAGCAGCTTCCAGACTAGCGGCAATGAGCAGTTCTTC.

The rearrangement uses TRBV27 and TRBJ1-2; 12 nucleotides match TRBD1. Per the germline V gene, CDR1 is MNHEY and CDR2 is SMNVEV (reference sequence). The CDR3 runs to 16 residues. The ends lost 0 bases at V and 4 bases at J; junction bases unmatched: 3. This chain's CDR3 is CASSLSGQGARYGYTF. In DNA, the CDR3 is TGTGCCAGCAGTTTATCGGGACAGGGGGCGCGCTATGGCTACACCTTC.

DNA of the CDR3: TGTGCCAGCTCACCACGACAGGGGGCAAAGAGTGGGACTGAAGCTTTCTTT. Translating gives CASSPRQGAKSGTEAFF. The V call is TRBV18, the J call TRBJ1-1; 10 bases align to TRBD1. Looked up from germline, CDR1 is KGHSH and CDR2 is LQKENI. V trimming: 1 base; J trimming: 5 bases; junction bases outside the gene matches: 10. The CDR3 is 17 residues long.

The chain recombines TRBV6-1 with TRBJ2-7; 7 bases are a match to TRBD1. This CDR3 spans 12 amino acids. The V segment lost 5 bases and the J segment 4 bases; nucleotides outside the gene matches: 2. Germline V gene data show CDR1 as MNHNS and CDR2 as SASEGT. The CDR3 reads CASSKQGYEQYF. Written as DNA, the CDR3 is TGTGCCAGCAGTAAACAGGGGTACGAGCAGTACTTC.

The chain has TRBV10-3 and TRBJ1-1; TRBD1 is a possible D gene (6 bases). Trimming pared 4 bases from V and 7 bases from J, leaving 7 bases between. The CDR3 extends over 11 amino acids. CDR1 and CDR2 (germline): ENHRY, SYGVKD. The DNA of the CDR3 is TGTGCCATCAGTGCAGGGGTTGAAGCTTTCTTT. It specifies CAISAGVEAFF.